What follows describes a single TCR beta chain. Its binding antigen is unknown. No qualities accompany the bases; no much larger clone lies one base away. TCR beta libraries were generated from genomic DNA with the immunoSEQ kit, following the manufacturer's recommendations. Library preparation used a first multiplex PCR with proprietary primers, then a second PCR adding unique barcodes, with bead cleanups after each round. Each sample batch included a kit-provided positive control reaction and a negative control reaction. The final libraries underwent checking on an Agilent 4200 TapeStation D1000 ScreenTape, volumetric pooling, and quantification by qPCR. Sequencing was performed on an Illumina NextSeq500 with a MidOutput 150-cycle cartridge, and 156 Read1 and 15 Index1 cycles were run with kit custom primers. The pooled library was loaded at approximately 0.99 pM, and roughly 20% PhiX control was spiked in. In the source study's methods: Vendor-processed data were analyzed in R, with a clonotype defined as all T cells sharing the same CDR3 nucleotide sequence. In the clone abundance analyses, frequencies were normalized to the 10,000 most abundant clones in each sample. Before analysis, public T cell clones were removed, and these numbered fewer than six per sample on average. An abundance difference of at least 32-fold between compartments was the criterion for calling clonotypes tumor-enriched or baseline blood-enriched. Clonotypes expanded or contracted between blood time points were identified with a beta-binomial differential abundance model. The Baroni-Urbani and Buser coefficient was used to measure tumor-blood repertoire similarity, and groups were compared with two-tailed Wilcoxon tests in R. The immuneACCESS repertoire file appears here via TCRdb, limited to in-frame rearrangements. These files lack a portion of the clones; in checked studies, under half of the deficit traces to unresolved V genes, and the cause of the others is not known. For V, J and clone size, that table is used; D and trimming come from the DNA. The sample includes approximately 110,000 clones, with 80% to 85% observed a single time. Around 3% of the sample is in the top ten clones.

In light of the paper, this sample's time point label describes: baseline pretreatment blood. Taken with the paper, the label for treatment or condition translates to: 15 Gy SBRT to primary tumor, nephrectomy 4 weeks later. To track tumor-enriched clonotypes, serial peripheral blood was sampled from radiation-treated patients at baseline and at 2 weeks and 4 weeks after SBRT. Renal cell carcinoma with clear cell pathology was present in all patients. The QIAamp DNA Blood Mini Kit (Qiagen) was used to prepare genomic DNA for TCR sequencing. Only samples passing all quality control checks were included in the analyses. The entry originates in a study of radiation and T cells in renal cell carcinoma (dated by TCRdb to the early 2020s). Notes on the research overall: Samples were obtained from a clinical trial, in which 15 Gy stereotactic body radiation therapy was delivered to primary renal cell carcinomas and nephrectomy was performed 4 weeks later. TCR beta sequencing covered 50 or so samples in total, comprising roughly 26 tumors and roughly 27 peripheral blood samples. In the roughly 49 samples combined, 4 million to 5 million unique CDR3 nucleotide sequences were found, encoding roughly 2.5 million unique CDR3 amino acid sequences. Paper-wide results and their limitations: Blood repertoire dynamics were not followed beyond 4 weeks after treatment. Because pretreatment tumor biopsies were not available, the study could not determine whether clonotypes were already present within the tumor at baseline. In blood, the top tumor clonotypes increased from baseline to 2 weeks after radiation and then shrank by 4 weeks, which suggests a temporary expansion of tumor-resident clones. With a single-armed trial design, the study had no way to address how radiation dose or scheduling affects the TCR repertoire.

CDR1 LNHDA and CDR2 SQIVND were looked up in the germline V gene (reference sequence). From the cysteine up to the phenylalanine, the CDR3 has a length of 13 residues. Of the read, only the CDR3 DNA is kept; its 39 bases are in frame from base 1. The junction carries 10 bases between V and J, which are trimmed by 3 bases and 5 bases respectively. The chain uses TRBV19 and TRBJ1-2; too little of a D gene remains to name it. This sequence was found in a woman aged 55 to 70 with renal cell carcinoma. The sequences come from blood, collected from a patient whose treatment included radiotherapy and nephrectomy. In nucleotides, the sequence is TGTGCCAGTAGTATTCCGGAACCATATGGCTACACCTTC. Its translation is CASSIPEPYGYTF.